These T cell receptor beta chains were read from a single sample in a study of blood T cells in healthy people across ages. Via MiXCR, TCRdb re-called the 5' RACE reads, giving one row per CDR3 protein. The sample contains over 1.5 million distinct CDR3 sequences, roughly 52% of which appear only once. The sample was blood. These receptors originate from a woman in her forties in good health. CDR3s include the opening cysteine and the closing phenylalanine or tryptophan. The D gene is left open where the match is weak. Not every row has a clone size; where given, it reads once, few, many or a size class.

V	J	D	size	CDR3	DNA
TRBV5-1	TRBJ1-1	TRBD1	.	CASSSNRGALNTEAFF	TGCGCCAGCAGCTCCAACAGGGGCGCTTTGAACACTGAAGCTTTCTTT
TRBV4-1	TRBJ2-1	TRBD2	.	CASSQASSGGARDEQFF	TGCGCCAGCAGCCAAGCGTCTAGCGGGGGGGCACGGGATGAGCAGTTCTTC
TRBV4-3	TRBJ2-1	.	.	CASSQPPISTGGNEQFF	TGCGCCAGCAGCCAGCCACCCATATCGACGGGTGGGAATGAGCAGTTCTTC
TRBV7-2	TRBJ2-7	.	once	CASSPQEAHHSSYEQYF	TGTGCCAGCAGCCCCCAGGAGGCCCACCATAGCTCCTACGAGCAGTACTTC
TRBV29-1	TRBJ1-4	TRBD1	.	CSIRQGGGEKLFF	TGCAGCATCAGACAGGGGGGCGGTGAAAAACTGTTTTTT
TRBV25-1	TRBJ2-6	TRBD1	.	CASSDRGRGSGANVLTF	TGTGCCAGCAGTGACAGGGGGCGCGGTTCTGGGGCCAACGTCCTGACTTTC
TRBV4-2	TRBJ1-2	TRBD1	few	CASSQDGQGGYTF	TGTGCCAGCAGCCAGGACGGACAGGGTGGCTACACCTTC
TRBV6-5	TRBJ1-2	TRBD1	.	CASSYDRDGYTF	TGTGCCAGCAGTTATGACAGGGATGGCTACACCTTC
TRBV6-2/TRBV6-3	TRBJ2-5	TRBD1	.	CASSPDRGRVETQYF	TGTGCCAGCAGCCCGGACAGGGGCCGGGTGGAGACCCAGTACTTC
TRBV7-2	TRBJ2-1	.	.	CASSLGQVNNGQFF	TGTGCCAGCAGCTTAGGACAGGTTAACAATGGGCAGTTCTTC
TRBV2	TRBJ1-2	TRBD1	.	CASIPPGQGWGGYTF	TGTGCCAGCATTCCACCGGGACAGGGCTGGGGGGGCTACACCTTC
TRBV7-9	TRBJ2-1	.	.	CASSFLGGPYNEQFF	TGTGCCAGCAGCTTTCTGGGGGGCCCCTACAATGAGCAGTTCTTC
TRBV3-1	TRBJ2-7	.	.	CASSPGQTSAGQYF	TGTGCCAGCAGCCCGGGACAGACTAGCGCGGGGCAGTACTTC
TRBV20-1	TRBJ2-3	.	.	CSRGGQSTDTQYF	TGCAGCCGCGGGGGCCAGAGCACAGATACGCAGTATTTT
TRBV5-1	TRBJ2-7	.	.	CASSPGSGRTTYEQYF	TGCGCCAGCAGCCCGGGGAGCGGACGGACCACCTACGAGCAGTACTTC
TRBV12-3/TRBV12-4	TRBJ1-2	.	.	CASSFKAPPTF	TGTGCCAGCAGTTTCAAAGCCCCTCCCACCTTC
TRBV6-1	TRBJ2-4	.	.	CASSERGEAKNIQYF	TGTGCCAGCAGTGAAAGGGGAGAAGCCAAAAACATTCAGTACTTC
TRBV2	TRBJ1-2	.	.	CASSKRTGYTF	TGTGCCAGCAGTAAAAGGACGGGCTACACCTTC
TRBV3-1	TRBJ2-1	.	.	CASSQTMPGAQFF	TGTGCCAGCAGCCAGACGATGCCCGGGGCGCAGTTCTTC
TRBV25-1	TRBJ2-7	TRBD1	.	CAIADRGKAEQYF	TGTGCCATCGCGGACAGGGGAAAGGCCGAGCAGTACTTC
TRBV6-5	TRBJ2-6	.	once	CASGYSRTDSGANVLTF	TGTGCCAGCGGTTACTCGAGGACAGACTCTGGGGCCAACGTCCTGACTTTC
TRBV28	TRBJ1-2	.	.	CASSIPGNGYTF	TGTGCCAGCAGTATCCCTGGAAATGGCTACACCTTC
TRBV5-1	TRBJ2-1	.	.	CASSWGLQTYNEQFF	TGCGCCAGCAGCTGGGGCCTCCAGACCTACAATGAGCAGTTCTTC
TRBV6-5	TRBJ2-3	TRBD2	.	CASSYTRLAGTTDTQYF	TGTGCCAGCAGTTACACACGACTAGCGGGGACCACAGATACGCAGTATTTT
TRBV7-9	TRBJ2-1	.	many	CASAIERYEQFF	TGTGCCAGCGCTATCGAGCGGTATGAGCAGTTCTTC
TRBV20-1	TRBJ1-5	TRBD1	.	CSAVDRGKEQPQHF	TGCAGTGCTGTAGACAGGGGGAAGGAGCAGCCCCAGCATTTT
TRBV11-2	TRBJ2-3	.	.	CASSLVSLEPLFTDTQYF	TGTGCCAGCAGCTTAGTCTCTTTGGAACCCCTATTCACAGATACGCAGTATTTT
TRBV28	TRBJ1-5	.	.	CASSLLRGANQPQHF	TGTGCCAGCAGTTTACTCAGGGGTGCCAATCAGCCCCAGCATTTT
TRBV5-6	TRBJ2-3	.	.	CASSPGDSKQYF	TGTGCCAGCAGCCCGGGGGACAGTAAGCAGTATTTT
TRBV20-1	TRBJ1-5	.	.	CSARGHGTHNQPQHF	TGCAGTGCTAGAGGTCACGGGACACACAATCAGCCCCAGCATTTT
TRBV28	TRBJ1-2	TRBD1	.	CASSTTGNTGEYGYTF	TGTGCCAGCAGTACAACCGGAAATACAGGGGAATATGGCTACACCTTC
TRBV6-1	TRBJ1-5	.	.	CASRTGTHNSNQPQHF	TGTGCCAGCCGAACCGGGACACATAATAGCAATCAGCCCCAGCATTTT
TRBV6-1	TRBJ1-4	TRBD1	.	CASLTGGRTNEKLFF	TGTGCCAGCCTGACAGGGGGGAGAACTAATGAAAAACTGTTTTTT
TRBV5-1	TRBJ2-7	TRBD1	.	CASSFGQGALYEQYF	TGCGCCAGCAGCTTTGGGCAGGGGGCCTTATACGAGCAGTACTTC
TRBV6-2/TRBV6-3	TRBJ2-2	TRBD1	.	CASTQGANTGELFF	TGTGCCAGCACCCAGGGGGCGAACACCGGGGAGCTGTTTTTT
TRBV20-1	TRBJ1-2	.	few	CSARDLGGVANYGYTF	TGCAGTGCTAGAGATCTAGGCGGGGTAGCTAACTATGGCTACACCTTC
TRBV9	TRBJ2-5	TRBD2	.	CASSAPLAGGIQETQYF	TGTGCCAGCAGCGCACCACTAGCGGGGGGAATCCAAGAGACCCAGTACTTC
TRBV6-2/TRBV6-3	TRBJ2-7	TRBD2	.	CASTWGGSTYEQYF	TGTGCCAGCACCTGGGGGGGGTCAACCTACGAGCAGTACTTC
TRBV28	TRBJ2-3	TRBD2	.	CASGGGGATPDTQYF	TGTGCCAGCGGAGGCGGGGGGGCCACCCCAGATACGCAGTATTTT
TRBV11-1	TRBJ2-5	.	few	CASSPYRPGEQETQYF	TGTGCCAGCAGCCCATACCGACCGGGAGAACAAGAGACCCAGTACTTC
TRBV6-6	TRBJ2-7	TRBD1	once	CASRPRGDRVRNEQYF	TGTGCCAGCAGGCCCCGCGGGGACAGGGTTCGGAATGAGCAGTACTTC
TRBV2	TRBJ1-6	TRBD1	.	CASKQGESSPLHF	TGTGCCAGCAAACAGGGGGAAAGTTCACCCCTCCACTTT
TRBV7-2	TRBJ2-5	.	few	CASSLGRASGQETQYF	TGTGCCAGCAGCTTAGGACGTGCTTCGGGGCAAGAGACCCAGTACTTC
TRBV20-1	TRBJ2-1	.	.	CSARRQKVYNEQFF	TGCAGTGCTAGAAGACAGAAAGTCTACAATGAGCAGTTCTTC
TRBV7-9	TRBJ1-2	TRBD1	once	CASSSIRLGGAGVGGYGYTF	TGTGCCAGCAGCTCTATCCGGTTAGGGGGCGCGGGTGTCGGCGGATATGGCTACACCTTC
TRBV20-1	TRBJ2-7	.	few	CSARKGTYEQYF	TGCAGTGCTAGGAAGGGGACCTACGAGCAGTACTTC
TRBV4-1	TRBJ2-7	.	.	CASSQGLVCEQYF	TGCGCCAGCAGCCAGGGCTTAGTATGCGAGCAGTACTTC
TRBV5-1	TRBJ2-1	TRBD2	.	CASKKAGGNNEQFF	TGCGCCAGCAAAAAAGCGGGGGGAAACAATGAGCAGTTCTTC
TRBV2	TRBJ1-2	TRBD1	.	CASSPGRTGDGYTF	TGTGCCAGCAGCCCAGGCCGGACAGGGGATGGCTACACCTTC
TRBV15	TRBJ1-2	TRBD1	few	CATSRERNRGELNYGYTF	TGTGCCACCAGCAGAGAAAGGAACAGGGGGGAACTGAACTATGGCTACACCTTC
TRBV12-3/TRBV12-4	TRBJ1-2	.	.	CASSLAGLHGYTF	TGTGCCAGCAGTTTAGCCGGTTTGCATGGCTACACCTTC
TRBV6-6	TRBJ2-1	TRBD1	few	CASSSARDSYYNEQFF	TGTGCCAGCAGTAGTGCCCGGGACAGTTACTACAATGAGCAGTTCTTC
TRBV6-2/TRBV6-3	TRBJ2-3	TRBD2	few	CASSYRRTSGGAYGDTQYF	TGTGCCAGCAGTTACCGGAGGACTAGCGGGGGGGCCTATGGAGATACGCAGTATTTT
TRBV19	TRBJ2-1	.	.	CASSIVGVEQFF	TGTGCCAGTAGTATTGTGGGGGTTGAGCAGTTCTTC
TRBV6-5	TRBJ2-1	.	.	CASSYSLQGPSSYNEQFF	TGTGCCAGCAGTTACTCCCTACAGGGACCTAGCTCCTACAATGAGCAGTTCTTC